A selection of T cell receptor beta chains follows, all from one sample in a study of blood T cells in healthy people across ages. TCRdb reprocessed the 5' RACE reads via MiXCR and lists one record per CDR3 protein. The sample shows 710,000 or so distinct CDR3 sequences, 20% to 25% of them seen only once. The sequenced sample was blood. The receptors derive from a man aged 65 to 79 in good health. Each CDR3 is given with its conserved first and last residue. The order of the fields is V gene, CDR3 length, J gene, clone size, D gene, CDR3 protein, CDR3 DNA. The D gene is left open where the match is weak. The size of a clone is reported for some rows only, either as once, few or many, or as a class for expanded clones.

>TRBV20-1|14|TRBJ1-2|few|.
CSARPGGFDYGYTF
TGCAGTGCTAGACCGGGGGGATTTGACTATGGCTACACCTTC
>TRBV27|13|TRBJ2-5|many|.
CASSSRLAETQYF
TGTGCCAGCAGTTCAAGATTGGCGGAGACCCAGTACTTC
>TRBV5-6|18|TRBJ1-1|few|.
CASSLLSGAAPMNTEAFF
TGCGCCAGCAGCTTGCTCTCCGGGGCAGCGCCCATGAACACTGAAGCTTTCTTT
>TRBV20-1|15|TRBJ1-2|few|.
CSARDGRRGSYGYTF
TGCAGTGCTAGAGATGGAAGGCGGGGGAGCTATGGCTACACCTTC
>TRBV2|14|TRBJ2-1|.|TRBD1
CATGPGQGIYEQFF
TGTGCCACTGGGCCGGGACAGGGTATATATGAGCAGTTCTTC
>TRBV5-1|16|TRBJ1-2|.|TRBD1
CASSLGARGLDSGYTF
TGCGCCAGCAGCTTGGGGGCCAGGGGGTTAGACTCTGGCTACACCTTC
>TRBV7-2|11|TRBJ2-2|.|.
CASNPDRELFF
TGTGCCAGCAACCCGGACAGGGAGCTGTTTTTT
>TRBV2|14|TRBJ2-2|few|.
CASSEFLFTGELFF
TGTGCCAGCAGTGAATTCTTATTCACCGGGGAGCTGTTTTTT
>TRBV20-1|15|TRBJ1-5|.|TRBD1
CSARPGQGLNQPQHF
TGCAGTGCTAGACCGGGACAGGGCCTGAATCAGCCCCAGCATTTT
>TRBV5-1|16|TRBJ2-3|few|.
CASSLAGPASTDTQYF
TGCGCCAGCAGCTTGGCAGGGCCGGCTAGCACAGATACGCAGTATTTT
>TRBV10-3|17|TRBJ2-3|few|TRBD2
CAISSGLAGVITDTQYF
TGTGCCATCAGTTCTGGACTAGCGGGGGTGATCACAGATACGCAGTATTTT